These 9 T cell receptor beta chains were all obtained from the same sample, sequenced in a study of blood T cell repertoires in COVID-19. Generated by immunoSEQ multiplex PCR, the TCRdb table keeps only in-frame clones and is missing some. The sample shows 250,000 or so clones, roughly 86% of them seen only once. The sample comprised PBMCs or T cells enriched from blood (not recorded which). These TCRs come from a woman aged 18-29 years who had recovered from COVID-19.

This clone was observed a single time. The chain recombines TRBV11-2 with TRBJ2-7; 7 nucleotides align to TRBD1. The J segment lost 6 bases and the V segment lost 5 bases, leaving 7 bases of the junction unmatched. The CDR3 spans 13 residues. In germline, CDR1 is SGHAT, CDR2 FQNNGV. The CDR3 DNA reads TGTGCCAGCAGCATGGACAGGCAGGGCGAGCAGTACTTC. Amino acid sequence: CASSMDRQGEQYF.

The chain employs TRBV5-1 and TRBJ2-3, with D possibly matching TRBD1 (6 bases). Germline-derived CDR1 and CDR2 are SGHRS and YFSETQ. The CDR3 is made up of 13 amino acids. The ends were cut back, 8 bases at V and 2 bases at J, with 12 bases in the middle. The CDR3 protein is CASTDSPTDTQYF. The CDR3 coding sequence is TGCGCCAGTACGGACAGCCCCACAGATACGCAGTATTTT.

In its sample, this clone was seen many times. V and J are TRBV2 and TRBJ2-5; 7 bases match TRBD1. With V trimmed by 6 bases and J by 5 bases, 12 bases remained unmatched. The CDR3 has 15 residues. Germline-derived CDR1 and CDR2 are SNHLY and FYNNEI. For the CDR3, the DNA is TGTGCCAGCAGGACGAGACAGGGAATGGACGAGACCCAGTACTTC. This sequence encodes CASRTRQGMDETQYF.

CDR3 loop: CATSSQANQPQHF. The CDR3 bases are TGTGCCACCAGCTCGCAGGCCAATCAGCCCCAGCATTTT. The rearrangement uses TRBV15 and TRBJ1-5; D call uncertain. Trimming cost V 5 bases and J 3 bases, with 8 bases left between them. In germline, CDR1 is LNHNV, CDR2 YYDKDF (reference sequence). The CDR3 spans 13 residues.

This clone was seen just once. This chain connects TRBV28 to TRBJ1-4; 7 positions agree with TRBD1. The germline CDR1 and CDR2 sequences are MDHEN and SYDVKM. This CDR3 has 17 amino acids. With 5 bases clipped from V and 7 bases from J, the junction kept 16 bases outside the gene matches. For the CDR3, the DNA is TGTGCCAGCAGTCCGCCCAGGGGGGCCAACGGACGTGAAAAACTGTTTTTT. Translation: CASSPPRGANGREKLFF.

This sequence joins TRBV10-3 and TRBJ2-7, with a weak D call TRBD1 (6 bases). Germline values: CDR1 ENHRY, CDR2 SYGVKD. This CDR3 comprises 13 residues. V was shortened by 3 bases and J by 4 bases, with 10 bases between the two germline ends. This CDR3 reads CAISEGTTYEQYF. The CDR3 region has the DNA TGTGCCATCAGTGAAGGGACAACTTACGAGCAGTACTTC.

The chain has TRBV11-3 and TRBJ1-1, with a possible D match to TRBD1 (6 bases). V shed 0 bases and J shed 5 bases, with 13 bases lying between them. This CDR3 comprises 15 residues. CDR1 and CDR2 (germline): SGHNT, YENEEA. CDR3 protein: CASSLDGQGWTEAFF. The CDR3 DNA reads TGTGCCAGCAGCTTAGATGGGCAGGGGTGGACTGAAGCTTTCTTT.

The V gene is TRBV2, the J gene TRBJ1-1; D may be TRBD1 (6 bases). This CDR3 has 15 amino acids. Trimming took 7 bases from V and 1 from J, leaving 16 bases between them. Germline V gene data show CDR1 as SNHLY and CDR2 as FYNNEI. CDR3 loop: CASTLTGTTNTEAFF. The CDR3, as DNA: TGTGCCAGCACTCTTACCGGGACAACGAACACTGAAGCTTTCTTT. The variable domain in full, with the rest retrieved from reference TRBV2 and TRBJ1-1, is EPEVTQTPSHQVTQMGQEVILRCVPISNHLYFYWYRQILGQKVEFLVSFYNNEISEKSEIFDDQFSVERPDGSNFTLKIRSTKLEDSAMYFCASTLTGTTNTEAFFGQGTRLTVV.

The V gene is TRBV28, the J gene TRBJ1-5; D uncertain. V shed 6 bases and J shed 4 bases, with 10 bases lying between them. Germline CDR1 reads MDHEN; CDR2 reads SYDVKM. There are 13 residues in the CDR3. The CDR3 here is CASSPTRNQPQHF. The CDR3 DNA reads TGTGCCAGCAGCCCCACGAGAAATCAGCCCCAGCATTTT.